This is a list of T cell receptor beta chains from one sample in a study of human versus mouse CDR3 diversity and MHC coevolution. Libraries were prepared by immunoSEQ multiplex PCR; TCRdb keeps only in-frame clonotypes and omits some of them. The data show 86,000 or so clones, with 80% to 95% seen just once and around 1.3% held by the top ten. Sequenced sample: naive CD4+ T cells from blood. These receptor sequences come from a person aged 25 to 69 in good health. Each CDR3 is given with its conserved first and last residue. D genes are given only for firm matches. Clone size is shown for a subset of rows, as once, few, many or a class of expanded clone.

v_call,d_call,j_call,clone_size,cdr3_aa,cdr3_nt
TRBV7-2,TRBD1,TRBJ1-1,once,CASSWSRNRGNTEAFF,TGTGCCAGCAGCTGGTCGAGAAACAGGGGCAACACTGAAGCTTTCTTT
TRBV5-1,TRBD2,TRBJ2-3,-,CASRSLAGGTDTQYF,TGCGCCAGCAGGTCCCTAGCGGGGGGCACAGATACGCAGTATTTT
TRBV4-1,TRBD1,TRBJ2-2,once,CASSHPPPSGTGASVDTGELFF,TGCGCCAGCAGCCACCCACCCCCCTCCGGGACAGGGGCATCTGTCGACACCGGGGAGCTGTTTTTT
TRBV7-8,TRBD2,TRBJ2-1,-,CASSLASGGHSYNEQFF,TGTGCCAGCAGCTTAGCCAGCGGGGGGCACTCCTACAATGAGCAGTTCTTC
TRBV2,-,TRBJ2-3,-,CASSMGGVTDTQYF,TGTGCCAGCAGTATGGGCGGGGTGACAGATACGCAGTATTTT
TRBV7-3,TRBD1,TRBJ1-1,-,CASSFGQGGTEAFF,TGTGCCAGCAGCTTCGGACAGGGCGGCACTGAAGCTTTCTTT
TRBV7-5,-,TRBJ2-5,-,CARSYAHRGTGGETQYF,TGTGCCAGAAGCTATGCTCACAGGGGAACCGGAGGAGAGACCCAGTACTTC
TRBV2,-,TRBJ2-1,-,CASTERGYNEQFF,TGTGCCAGCACCGAAAGAGGGTACAATGAGCAGTTCTTC
TRBV5-4,TRBD2,TRBJ2-7,-,CASSPGTSGRIEQYF,TGTGCCAGCAGCCCCGGGACTAGCGGGAGGATCGAGCAGTACTTC
TRBV6-5,-,TRBJ1-2,-,CASSYSPSGNYGYTF,TGTGCCAGCAGTTACTCGCCCTCAGGGAACTATGGCTACACCTTC
TRBV5-1,-,TRBJ1-4,-,CASTFGLGGNEKLFF,TGCGCCAGCACCTTTGGATTAGGGGGTAATGAAAAACTGTTTTTT
TRBV30,-,TRBJ2-7,-,CAWSRLDEQYF,TGTGCCTGGAGTAGACTTGACGAGCAGTACTTC
TRBV5-1,-,TRBJ1-5,-,CASSLQGNSNQPQHF,TGCGCCAGCAGCCTACAGGGTAATAGCAATCAGCCCCAGCATTTT
TRBV18,-,TRBJ2-7,-,CASSPPIPGEQYF,TGTGCCAGCTCACCACCGATCCCGGGCGAGCAGTACTTC
TRBV30,-,TRBJ1-2,-,CASTPGYTF,TGTGCCTCAACTCCTGGCTACACCTTC
TRBV14,-,TRBJ1-1,few,CASSPNRDTEAFF,TGTGCCAGCAGCCCCAACAGGGACACTGAAGCTTTCTTT
TRBV27,-,TRBJ2-7,-,CASSSSASSYEQYF,TGTGCCAGCAGTTCTAGCGCAAGCTCCTACGAGCAGTACTTC
TRBV7-2,TRBD1,TRBJ2-1,-,CASSAQSGGVSYNEQFF,TGTGCCAGCAGCGCACAATCAGGGGGCGTCTCCTACAATGAGCAGTTCTTC
TRBV5-6,TRBD2,TRBJ2-5,-,CASSLSLAGWSRETQYF,TGTGCCAGCAGCTTGTCACTAGCGGGATGGAGTAGAGAGACCCAGTACTTC
TRBV18,-,TRBJ2-7,-,CASSPGHKGEQYF,TGTGCCAGCTCACCGGGACACAAGGGCGAGCAGTACTTC
TRBV6-6,TRBD1,TRBJ1-1,-,CASSQGQGAFSEAFF,TGTGCCAGCAGTCAAGGACAGGGGGCATTTTCTGAAGCTTTCTTT
TRBV11-3,TRBD1,TRBJ2-1,-,CASSPWTGAEQFF,TGTGCCAGCAGCCCATGGACAGGGGCCGAGCAGTTCTTC
TRBV7-9,TRBD1,TRBJ1-5,-,CASSRRGNSNQPQHF,TGTGCCAGCAGCCGCAGGGGGAACAGCAATCAGCCCCAGCATTTT
TRBV14,-,TRBJ2-7,-,CASSQDAPYEQYF,TGTGCCAGCAGCCAAGATGCACCCTACGAGCAGTACTTC
TRBV11-3,TRBD1,TRBJ1-1,-,CASSFRQGKAFF,TGTGCCAGCAGCTTCCGACAGGGGAAGGCTTTCTTT
TRBV30,TRBD2,TRBJ2-3,-,CAWRPYVPAGGFTDTQYF,TGTGCCTGGAGACCGTATGTCCCAGCGGGGGGATTCACAGATACGCAGTATTTT
TRBV14,-,TRBJ2-1,-,CASSQVGARASHNEQFF,TGTGCCAGCAGCCAAGTGGGAGCCCGGGCTTCCCACAATGAGCAGTTCTTC
TRBV5-1,-,TRBJ2-7,-,CASSLAEISGNYEQYF,TGCGCCAGCAGCTTGGCGGAAATTTCAGGCAACTACGAGCAGTACTTC
TRBV5-1,-,TRBJ1-1,once,CASSSQGLNTEAFF,TGCGCCAGCAGCTCACAGGGTCTGAACACTGAAGCTTTCTTT
TRBV27,TRBD2,TRBJ2-3,-,CASSLAGGTDTQYF,TGTGCCAGCAGTCTCGCGGGGGGCACAGATACGCAGTATTTT
TRBV10-3,-,TRBJ2-1,-,CAISEPSGSSYNEQFF,TGTGCCATCAGTGAGCCAAGCGGGTCCTCCTACAATGAGCAGTTCTTC
TRBV7-3,-,TRBJ2-7,-,CASSSRTVYFYEQYF,TGTGCCAGCAGCTCTCGGACAGTTTACTTCTACGAGCAGTACTTC
TRBV12-5,TRBD1,TRBJ2-2,-,CASGGTGRGELFF,TGTGCTAGTGGGGGGACAGGGCGCGGGGAGCTGTTTTTT
TRBV11-3,TRBD2,TRBJ2-3,-,CASSFGLAGEDTQYF,TGTGCCAGCAGCTTCGGACTAGCGGGAGAGGATACGCAGTATTTT
TRBV9,-,TRBJ1-4,-,CASSPLGGTNEKLFF,TGTGCCAGCAGCCCTCTGGGGGGTACTAATGAAAAACTGTTTTTT
TRBV27,TRBD2,TRBJ2-5,-,CASSSGTWGGQYF,TGTGCCAGCAGTTCGGGCACGTGGGGGGGCCAGTACTTC
TRBV28,TRBD1,TRBJ1-5,-,CASSSETGVGNQPQHF,TGTGCCAGCAGTTCCGAGACAGGGGTGGGCAATCAGCCCCAGCATTTT
TRBV27,TRBD2,TRBJ2-5,-,CASSLRTSGSLETQYF,TGTGCCAGCAGTCTTCGGACTAGCGGGAGTTTGGAGACCCAGTACTTC
TRBV10-2,-,TRBJ2-7,-,CASSETPYEQYF,TGCGCCAGCAGTGAGACACCTTACGAGCAGTACTTC
TRBV18,-,TRBJ2-7,-,CASSPGPTSSYEQYF,TGTGCCAGCTCACCAGGCCCGACAAGCTCCTACGAGCAGTACTTC
TRBV7-9,TRBD1,TRBJ1-1,-,CASIGQGVDLMTEAFF,TGTGCCAGCATCGGACAGGGAGTTGACTTAATGACTGAAGCTTTCTTT
TRBV5-4,-,TRBJ2-1,-,CAITELGYNEQFF,TGTGCCATCACGGAGTTAGGCTACAATGAGCAGTTCTTC